These 5 T cell receptor beta chains were sequenced from one sample in a study of Ad26.COV2.S vaccination and SARS-CoV-2 variants. This table comes from immunoSEQ multiplex PCR, and its TCRdb copy is limited to in-frame clones, with some not included. The table lists under 500,000 clones, over 80% of them singletons, with more than 1.5% in the top ten. Treatment here: about 20 received Ad26.COV2.S at low or high dose, single or two shots; 5 received placebo; per-sample allocation not given. Day 63 after the first injection of vaccine or placebo was the sampling time. This material consisted of peripheral blood, taken in a trial of Ad26.COV2.S vaccine versus placebo. The source is a person between 18 and 65 years old who received the Ad26.COV2.S COVID-19 vaccine or a placebo.

The chain couples TRBV4-3 to TRBJ1-3, with unresolved D. The CDR3 sequence is 16 residues long. Between the trimmed V and J ends, which lost 1 base and 0 bases, there was a span of 10 bases. Germline V lookup: CDR1 LGHNA, CDR2 YSLEER. DNA of the CDR3: TGCGCCAGCAGCCAAGGCGTTAGGAGCTCTGGAAACACCATATATTTT. Translated, it gives CASSQGVRSSGNTIYF.

This rearrangement joins TRBV20-1 to TRBJ2-7; 9 bases map to TRBD1. Germline V gives CDR1 DFQATT, CDR2 SNEGSKA (reference sequence). The CDR3 is 11 amino acids. The V and J ends lost 6 bases and 6 bases, in that order; junction bases with no gene match: 3. The CDR3 nucleotides read TGCAGTGCGGGACAGGGCTCCGAGCAGTACTTC. Translating it yields CSAGQGSEQYF.

This clone has just one count. The rearrangement uses TRBV5-4 and TRBJ2-3; the D gene is possibly TRBD1 (7 bases). The CDR3 sequence is 13 residues long. V dropped 4 bases and J dropped 4 bases, with 10 bases sitting between them. Germline loops: CDR1 SGHNT, CDR2 YYREEE (reference sequence). Here the CDR3 DNA reads TGTGCCAGCAGCCAGGGGGGCGCAGATACGCAGTATTTT. Its protein is CASSQGGADTQYF. The full variable domain, its missing parts supplied by reference TRBV5-4 and TRBJ2-3, is ETGVTQSPTHLIKTRGQQVTLRCSSQSGHNTVSWYQQALGQGPQFIFQYYREEENGRGNFPPRFSGLQFPNYSSELNVNALELDDSALYLCASSQGGADTQYFGPGTRLTVL.

The chain joins TRBV11-2 to TRBJ1-2; the D is unclear. The CDR3 is 13 residues long. V dropped 5 bases and J dropped 5 bases, with 12 bases sitting between them. Germline V gives CDR1 SGHAT, CDR2 FQNNGV. The DNA of the CDR3 is TGTGCCAGCAGCGTGGGTACGGCATATGGCTACACCTTC. Encoded protein: CASSVGTAYGYTF.

CDR3 coding DNA: TGTGCCAGCAGCCCTGGGGGCCCGAGCGGGGGGGACCAAGAGACCCAGTACTTC. This encodes CASSPGGPSGGDQETQYF. The rearrangement uses TRBV11-2 and TRBJ2-5; 10 bases line up with TRBD2. The V gene's germline CDR1 is SGHAT and CDR2 FQNNGV. V was clipped by 5 bases and J by 0 bases; unmatched bases: 12. The CDR3 spans 18 residues.